The 26 T cell receptor beta chains below were found in one sample sequenced in a study of STAT5B mutations in CD4+ large granular lymphocyte leukemia. Generated by immunoSEQ multiplex PCR, the TCRdb table keeps only in-frame clones and is missing some. The table records about 20,000 clones, 60% to 80% of them present only once. Specimen: CD4+ T cells from blood buffy coats. These receptors were collected from a human donor in good health.

The chain is built from TRBV28 and TRBJ1-2, with D unresolved. V was clipped by 2 bases and J by 4 bases, with 8 bases between them. This CDR3 is 13 amino acids long. The germline CDR1 and CDR2 sequences are MDHEN and SYDVKM. The CDR3 sequence: CASSLRTTYGYTF. CDR3 in DNA: TGTGCCAGCAGTTTAAGAACAACCTATGGCTACACCTTC.

The chain has TRBV5-6 and TRBJ2-7, with TRBD1 as a possible D gene (6 bases). Trimming removed 4 bases at V and 3 bases at J, with 14 bases between. Germline V gene lookup returns CDR1 SGHDT and CDR2 YYEEEE. The CDR3 spans 14 residues. CDR3 bases: TGTGCCAGCAGCCCTTGGACAGCCGACTACGAGCAGTACTTC. Amino acid sequence: CASSPWTADYEQYF.

The V and J genes are TRBV5-8 and TRBJ1-4, with a weak D call TRBD1 (6 bases). Germline CDR1 is SGHTS and CDR2 is YDEGEE. The CDR3 totals 17 residues. V was shortened by 3 bases and J by 7 bases, with 22 bases between the two germline ends. In DNA form, the CDR3 reads TGTGCCAGCAGCTCCACGGGGAGCGGGGGCCCGGGTGAAAAACTGTTTTTT. Protein sequence: CASSSTGSGGPGEKLFF.

V and J are TRBV7-2 and TRBJ2-4; 9 nucleotides line up with TRBD2. The trim removed 5 bases at V and 4 bases at J, leaving 6 bases unmatched. The CDR3 has 15 amino acids. Per germline, CDR1 SGHTA and CDR2 FQGNSA. CDR3 nucleotide sequence: TGTGCCAGCAGCCCCCCAGCGGGAGGTAAAAACATTCAGTACTTC. This gives the protein CASSPPAGGKNIQYF.

On this clone itself: Other DNA sequences in the sample encode the same CDR3. V gene TRBV4-3 combines with J gene TRBJ1-3, with D tentatively TRBD1 (5 bases). The CDR3 consists of 14 residues. Per the germline V gene, CDR1 is LGHNA and CDR2 is YSLEER. Between the trimmed V and J ends, which lost 1 base and 4 bases, there was a span of 8 bases. Here the CDR3 DNA reads TGCGCCAGCAGCCAAGCGGCAGGGGGAAACACCATATATTTT. It encodes CASSQAAGGNTIYF.

The rearrangement joins TRBV19 to TRBJ2-7; D may match TRBD1 or TRBD2 (5 bases each). CDR3 length equals 17 residues. Per the germline V gene, CDR1 is LNHDA and CDR2 is SQIVND (reference sequence). Trimming removed 3 bases at V and 6 bases at J, with 24 bases between. CDR3: CASSITPTGTGAGEQYF. In nucleotides, the CDR3 is TGTGCCAGTAGTATTACCCCCACAGGTACCGGGGCAGGCGAGCAGTACTTC.

This chain joins TRBV29-1 and TRBJ2-5; TRBD1 aligns across 7 bases. In germline, CDR1 is SQVTM, CDR2 ANQGSEA. J was trimmed by 8 bases and V by 3 bases; bases with no gene match: 9. The CDR3 has 13 residues. The CDR3 nucleotides read TGCAGCGTTGAGGGGGACAGCTCCCCCACCCAGTACTTC. Translated, it gives CSVEGDSSPTQYF.

The chain employs TRBV5-1 and TRBJ2-4, with a weak D call TRBD2 (5 bases). The germline CDR1 and CDR2 sequences are SGHRS and YFSETQ. The CDR3 consists of 14 residues. V lost 4 bases, J lost 0 bases, and 8 bases lay in between. CDR3 in amino acids: CASSPREAKNIQYF. Written as DNA, the CDR3 is TGCGCCAGCAGCCCCCGGGAAGCCAAAAACATTCAGTACTTC. Together with reference TRBV5-1 and TRBJ2-4, the CDR3 gives the full variable domain: KAGVTQTPRYLIKTRGQQVTLSCSPISGHRSVSWYQQTPGQGLQFLFEYFSETQRNKGNFPGRFSGRQFSNSRSEMNVSTLELGDSALYLCASSPREAKNIQYFGAGTRLSVL.

The chain combines TRBV27 with TRBJ1-1; maybe TRBD1 (5 bases). Trimming shortened V by 2 bases and J by 1 base, and 14 bases separated the two germline ends. The V gene's germline CDR1 is MNHEY and CDR2 SMNVEV (reference sequence). This CDR3 spans 16 amino acids. CDR3 loop: CASSLKGSSWNTEAFF. CDR3 nucleotide sequence: TGTGCCAGCAGTTTAAAGGGGAGTAGTTGGAACACTGAAGCTTTCTTT.

The V call is TRBV29-1, the J call TRBJ2-7; perhaps TRBD1 as D (6 bases). Germline V gene sequence: CDR1 SQVTM, CDR2 ANQGSEA. V dropped 6 bases and J dropped 5 bases, with 11 bases sitting between them. This CDR3 is 11 amino acids long. The CDR3 DNA reads as TGCAGCGTACAAACAGGGCACGAGCAGTACTTC. Amino acid sequence: CSVQTGHEQYF.

This chain joins TRBV19 and TRBJ2-2; a weak D match, TRBD2 (8 bases). The length of the CDR3 is 13 residues. CDR1 and CDR2 from the germline V gene are LNHDA and SQIVND (reference sequence). Trimming stripped 10 bases from V and 6 bases from J, with 15 bases between. For the CDR3, the DNA is TGTGCCACCCGGGAGGGGGCGTCCGGGGAGCTGTTTTTT. It is translated as CATREGASGELFF.

J is TRBJ2-7 and V is TRBV7-7; no clear D. The V end was cut by 5 bases, the J end by 2 bases, with 10 bases between. The germline gives CDR1 SSHAT, CDR2 FNYEAQ (reference sequence). This CDR3 is 13 amino acids long. The CDR3 DNA reads TGTGCCAGCAGCCCCGGAGAGGCCTACGAGCAGTACTTC. Encoded protein: CASSPGEAYEQYF.

The chain carries TRBV11-2 and TRBJ2-3, with 9 bases lining up with TRBD2. CDR3 size: 15 residues. Looked up from germline, CDR1 is SGHAT and CDR2 is FQNNGV. Unmatched junction bases numbered 7, after V lost 7 bases and J lost 2 bases. CDR3 bases: TGTGCCAGCACCCTCAGCGGGAGGTACACAGATACGCAGTATTTT. Its protein product is CASTLSGRYTDTQYF.

The V and J genes are TRBV5-1 and TRBJ2-5; 12 bases line up with TRBD1. The CDR3 totals 15 residues. J was trimmed by 3 bases and V by 2 bases; bases with no gene match: 2. Germline CDR1 reads SGHRS; CDR2 reads YFSETQ. In nucleotides, the CDR3 is TGCGCCAGCAGCTTCGGGACAGGGGGCGAAGAGACCCAGTACTTC. This translates into CASSFGTGGEETQYF.

This clone was seen just once. The chain uses TRBV27 and TRBJ2-1; TRBD2 matches at 14 bases. The V gene end was trimmed by 5 bases and the J gene end by 8 bases; junction bases not matched to a gene: 8. This CDR3 is 16 amino acids long. In germline, CDR1 is MNHEY, CDR2 SMNVEV (reference sequence). The CDR3 is CASSRPGLAGVDEQFF. CDR3 nucleotides: TGTGCCAGCAGTAGACCGGGACTAGCGGGGGTCGATGAGCAGTTCTTC.

The chain links TRBV2 to TRBJ2-1, with D hard to call. Germline CDR1 is SNHLY and CDR2 is FYNNEI. Trimming took off 8 bases at V and 7 bases at J, with 6 bases between the two ends. The CDR3 contains 10 residues. CDR3 loop: CASGRNEQFF. DNA for the CDR3: TGTGCCAGCGGGCGGAATGAGCAGTTCTTC.

The chain carries TRBV2 and TRBJ2-1, with 7 bases identical to TRBD2. J lost 5 bases, V lost 4 bases, and 8 bases had no gene match. This CDR3 comprises 15 residues. CDR1 is SNHLY and CDR2 is FYNNEI in the germline V gene. CDR3 bases: TGTGCCAGCAGTGGGACTAGTGTATGGAACAATGAGCAGTTCTTC. Translated: CASSGTSVWNNEQFF.

J is TRBJ1-4 and V is TRBV25-1; D gene unclear. Trimming pared 3 bases from V and 5 bases from J, leaving 7 bases between. The CDR3 runs 13 residues. Germline-derived CDR1 and CDR2 are MGHDK and SYGVNS. The CDR3: CASSEWMNEKLFF. The CDR3 nucleotides are TGTGCCAGCAGTGAGTGGATGAATGAAAAACTGTTTTTT.

This clone was recorded a few times. The gene calls are TRBV2 and TRBJ2-3; D ambiguous. This CDR3 is 14 amino acids long. Germline V lookup: CDR1 SNHLY, CDR2 FYNNEI. With 6 bases removed from V and 2 bases from J, the gap between germline ends came to 12 bases. CDR3 nucleotide sequence: TGTGCCAGCAGGCGGACCCAGTCCACAGATACGCAGTATTTT. Encoded protein: CASRRTQSTDTQYF.

The chain links TRBV11-3 to TRBJ1-2; no reliable D call. The CDR3 spans 12 residues. Looked up from germline, CDR1 is SGHNT and CDR2 is YENEEA. Trimming shortened V by 2 bases and J by 8 bases, and 9 bases separated the two germline ends. Here the CDR3 DNA reads TGTGCCAGCAGCTTATCCCTATTCGGCTACACCTTC. Protein sequence: CASSLSLFGYTF.

The V and J genes are TRBV9 and TRBJ2-1; perhaps TRBD2 as D (6 bases). Per the germline V gene, CDR1 is SGDLS and CDR2 is YYNGEE. This CDR3 has 14 residues. The germline V and J ends were trimmed by 4 bases and 2 bases, with 10 bases remaining between them. The chain's CDR3 is CASSPGETYNEQFF. The CDR3 DNA reads as TGTGCCAGCAGCCCGGGAGAGACCTACAATGAGCAGTTCTTC.

This chain joins TRBV11-2 and TRBJ2-2; tentatively, D is TRBD2 (6 bases). This CDR3 region has 15 residues. Trimming shortened V by 3 bases and J by 0 bases, and 8 bases separated the two germline ends. The V gene's germline CDR1 is SGHAT and CDR2 FQNNGV. The CDR3 is CASSLGLPNTGELFF. The CDR3 DNA reads TGTGCCAGCAGCTTGGGACTTCCGAACACCGGGGAGCTGTTTTTT. Full variable domain (outside the CDR3, taken from reference TRBV11-2 and TRBJ2-2): EAGVAQSPRYKIIEKRQSVAFWCNPISGHATLYWYQQILGQGPKLLIQFQNNGVVDDSQLPKDRFSAERLKGVDSTLKIQPAKLEDSAVYLCASSLGLPNTGELFFGEGSRLTVL.

V gene TRBV5-1 combines with J gene TRBJ2-3; a weak D match, TRBD2 (5 bases). CDR1 is SGHRS and CDR2 is YFSETQ in the germline V gene. CDR3 size: 16 residues. The ends were cut back, 5 bases at V and 2 bases at J, with 18 bases in the middle. CDR3 in amino acids: CASRNSVGVSTDTQYF. DNA of the CDR3: TGCGCCAGCAGGAATAGTGTCGGGGTTTCCACAGATACGCAGTATTTT.

The chain has TRBV28 and TRBJ2-7; 9 bases are shared with TRBD2. CDR1 is MDHEN and CDR2 is SYDVKM in the germline V gene. This CDR3 comprises 15 residues. J gave up 7 bases and V 5 bases, and 12 bases lay outside the gene matches. The CDR3 here is CASSPRLAAHREQYF. The CDR3 DNA is TGTGCCAGCAGTCCTAGACTAGCGGCCCACCGGGAGCAGTACTTC.

Turning to this clone: One end of the junction varies from germline; a read error may be responsible. The chain joins TRBV29-1 to TRBJ2-5, with D hard to call. Germline CDR1 is SQVTM and CDR2 is ANQGSEA. The CDR3 sequence is 13 residues long. The CDR3 loop is CSVGTDGQGTQYF. In DNA, the CDR3 is TGCAGCGTTGGTACAGACGGGCAAGGGACCCAGTACTTC.

The chain carries TRBV19 and TRBJ1-3; 8 nucleotides align to TRBD1. Per germline, CDR1 LNHDA and CDR2 SQIVND (reference sequence). J gave up 2 bases and V 3 bases, and 3 bases lay outside the gene matches. The CDR3 has 15 residues. This CDR3 reads CASSIQGQAGNTIYF. The CDR3 region has the DNA TGTGCCAGTAGTATCCAGGGACAGGCTGGAAACACCATATATTTT. The full variable domain, rest sourced from reference TRBV19 and TRBJ1-3, is DGGITQSPKYLFRKEGQNVTLSCEQNLNHDAMYWYRQDPGQGLRLIYYSQIVNDFQKGDIAEGYSVSREKKESFPLTVTSAQKNPTAFYLCASSIQGQAGNTIYFGEGSWLTVV.